The rows below give T cell receptor beta chains drawn from one sample of a study of control samples from healthy donors and cancer patients. This table comes from immunoSEQ multiplex PCR, and its TCRdb copy is limited to in-frame clones, with some not included. This table has tens of thousands of clones, 91% appearing once. Sequencing was carried out using PBMCs. Receptor source: a man aged 50 to 59 with lung cancer. Both conserved end residues are part of each CDR3. A D gene is named only where the DNA matches it firmly. Rows may omit the clone size; those that give it use once, few, many or a size class.

-	-	TRBJ2-1	TRBV12-3/TRBV12-4	TGTGCCAGCAGTTTAGTGTTACCCAATGAGCAGTTCTTC	CASSLVLPNEQFF
-	-	TRBJ1-1	TRBV3-1/TRBV3-2	TGTGCCAGCAGCTTACTCACAGGAGCGAACACTGAAGCTTTCTTT	CASSLLTGANTEAFF
-	-	TRBJ2-5	TRBV5-1	TGCGCCAGCAGCTGGGACGGGCAAGAGACCCAGTACTTC	CASSWDGQETQYF
-	-	TRBJ1-5	TRBV27	TGTGCCAGCAGCTCCGGACGGAACTTAAATCAGCCCCAGCATTTT	CASSSGRNLNQPQHF
-	-	TRBJ1-2	TRBV7-8	TGTGCCAGCAGCACCTATACCGGGACTGCCTATGGCTACACCTTC	CASSTYTGTAYGYTF
TRBD1	-	TRBJ1-4	TRBV7-2	TGTGCCAGCAGCTTTTCGACAGGGGGTAATGAAAAACTGTTTTTT	CASSFSTGGNEKLFF
-	-	TRBJ1-1	TRBV15	TGTGCCACCAGCAGAGATCTACCTCTGAACACTGAAGCTTTCTTT	CATSRDLPLNTEAFF
-	-	TRBJ2-1	TRBV14	TGTGCCAGCAGCCATACGGGGAATGAGCAGTTCTTC	CASSHTGNEQFF
-	-	TRBJ1-2	TRBV4-3	TGCGCCAGCAGCCAAGATTATACGGGGCCCTATGGCTACACCTTC	CASSQDYTGPYGYTF
-	-	TRBJ1-1	TRBV2	TGTGCCAGCAGCGAGGGGGTGACTGAAGCTTTCTTT	CASSEGVTEAFF
-	-	TRBJ2-1	TRBV28	TGTGCCAGCAGTTCGGCGCGGGGTGGTGAGCAGTTCTTC	CASSSARGGEQFF
TRBD2	once	TRBJ2-5	TRBV5-6	TGTGCCAGCAGCTTGGAGAGCGGGGGGCCCCAGTACTTC	CASSLESGGPQYF
TRBD1	-	TRBJ1-2	TRBV7-8	TGTGCCAGCAGTCGGACAGGGAACCACTATGGCTACACCTTC	CASSRTGNHYGYTF
-	-	TRBJ1-5	TRBV5-1	TGCGCCAGCAGCTTGGACCGAAATCAGCCCCAGCATTTT	CASSLDRNQPQHF
-	once	TRBJ1-5	TRBV24-1	TGTGCCACCGGCGGACCAAGCAATCAGCCCCAGCATTTT	CATGGPSNQPQHF
-	-	TRBJ1-1	TRBV9	TGTGCCAGCAGCGTGGTTGGGAGCAACACTGAAGCTTTCTTT	CASSVVGSNTEAFF
TRBD2	-	TRBJ2-5	TRBV5-1	TGCGCCAGCAGCCACGGGACTAGCGGAAACCAAGAGACCCAGTACTTC	CASSHGTSGNQETQYF
TRBD1	-	TRBJ1-6	TRBV7-9	TGTGCCAGCAGCTTATCCCAAGCTCAGGGGGTTGGTTCACCCCTCCACTTT	CASSLSQAQGVGSPLHF
TRBD1	-	TRBJ2-5	TRBV7-7	TGTGCTAGCAGCTTAGGACAGGGGGTGATAGAGACCCAGTACTTC	CASSLGQGVIETQYF
TRBD2	-	TRBJ2-2	TRBV24-1	TGTGCCACCTGCCGGGGGGACACCGGGGAGCTGTTTTTT	CATCRGDTGELFF
-	-	TRBJ2-5	TRBV7-2	TGTGCCAGCAGCGGGGGGATTCAAGAGACCCAGTACTTC	CASSGGIQETQYF
-	-	TRBJ1-3	TRBV5-1	TGCGCCAGCAGCTTGGGGATCGGCAACTCTGGAAACACCATATATTTT	CASSLGIGNSGNTIYF
-	few	TRBJ2-2	TRBV15	TGTGCCACCAATTTGGGGGGGGCCACCACCGGGGAGCTGTTTTTT	CATNLGGATTGELFF
TRBD1	-	TRBJ1-5	TRBV6-6	TGTGCCAGCAGTGGATCAGGGGGCGGTCAGCCCCAGCATTTT	CASSGSGGGQPQHF
TRBD2	-	TRBJ2-5	TRBV6-5	TGTGCCGTAGCGGGGGGGGAGACCCAGTACTTC	CAVAGGETQYF
-	-	TRBJ2-7	TRBV15	TGTGCCACCAGCGAGCGGAGGTACGAGCAGTACTTC	CATSERRYEQYF
-	-	TRBJ2-5	TRBV19	TGTGCCAGTAGTGGGCGGCAGGAGACCCAGTACTTC	CASSGRQETQYF
-	-	TRBJ1-4	TRBV6-5	TGTGCCAGCACCCTGTTGGGGGGAACTAATGAAAAACTGTTTTTT	CASTLLGGTNEKLFF
TRBD1	once	TRBJ1-2	TRBV19	TGTGCCAGTACCGAAAACGACAGGGCTGGCGGCTACACCTTC	CASTENDRAGGYTF
TRBD2	-	TRBJ2-7	TRBV4-3	TGCGCCAGCAGCCAAGAACTAGCGGAGTCCTACGAGCAGTACTTC	CASSQELAESYEQYF
-	-	TRBJ2-7	TRBV5-1	TGCGCCAGCGGACGTAACTTAAACGAGCAGTACTTC	CASGRNLNEQYF
-	-	TRBJ2-5	TRBV5-1	TGCGCCAGCAGCTTGGACGGGGGATTCCAAGAGACCCAGTACTTC	CASSLDGGFQETQYF
-	-	TRBJ2-7	TRBV9	TGTGCCAGCAGCCCCCAAGGCCACGAGCAGTACTTC	CASSPQGHEQYF
-	-	TRBJ1-2	TRBV9	TGTGCCAGCAGCCCCGGGACCGACCCCCAGAGGTACACCTTC	CASSPGTDPQRYTF
TRBD1	-	TRBJ1-2	TRBV28	TGTGCCAGCAGTACAGGGACAGTCCAAGTGATCTATGGCTACACCTTC	CASSTGTVQVIYGYTF
TRBD1	few	TRBJ1-2	TRBV7-2	TGTGCCAGCAGCTTCCCCCCCCGGGACAGGGGGCCGGTTGGCTACACCTTC	CASSFPPRDRGPVGYTF
-	-	TRBJ2-1	TRBV4-1	TGCGCCAGCAGCCACCCACAGGACAATGAGCAGTTCTTC	CASSHPQDNEQFF
-	-	TRBJ2-1	TRBV7-9	TGTGCCAGCAGCTCAGGGGCCTACAATGAGCAGTTCTTC	CASSSGAYNEQFF
TRBD2	-	TRBJ2-1	TRBV7-2	TGTGCCAGCAGCCCCCTTCAGGCGGGGGGCTCCAATGAGCAGTTCTTC	CASSPLQAGGSNEQFF
-	-	TRBJ2-3	TRBV5-1	TGCGCCAGCAGCTCCTACCGCACAGATACGCAGTATTTT	CASSSYRTDTQYF
TRBD1	-	TRBJ2-6	TRBV29-1	TGCAGCGTCGCCGACAGGGGCTCCCCTCTCTCTGGGGCCAACGTCCTGACTTTC	CSVADRGSPLSGANVLTF
-	-	TRBJ1-5	TRBV25-1	TGTGCCAGCAGTGAACCTATTGGTAAGACTAATCAGCCCCAGCATTTT	CASSEPIGKTNQPQHF
TRBD1	-	TRBJ1-6	TRBV5-4	TGTGCCAGCAGCTTGCAGGGGGCGCGGAATTCACCCCTCCACTTT	CASSLQGARNSPLHF
-	-	TRBJ1-5	TRBV7-2	TGTGCCAGCAGCTTAGGGAGAGGGGGTGGCCAGCCCCAGCATTTT	CASSLGRGGGQPQHF
TRBD1	-	TRBJ1-4	TRBV2	TGTGCCAGCAGCTCCGGGACAGGGAATGAAAAACTGTTTTTT	CASSSGTGNEKLFF
TRBD1	-	TRBJ2-4	TRBV5-6	TGTGCCAGCAGCTTCAGGACAGGGTGGACGAAGGCCAAAAACATTCAGTACTTC	CASSFRTGWTKAKNIQYF
-	-	TRBJ1-3	TRBV9	TGTGCCAGCAGCGACGATCTGGAAGGAAACACCATATATTTT	CASSDDLEGNTIYF
-	-	TRBJ2-7	TRBV25-1	TGTGCCAGCAGTGGATTATACGAGCAGTACTTC	CASSGLYEQYF
-	-	TRBJ1-4	TRBV3-1/TRBV3-2	TGTGCCAGCACCCTAAGGTCAACTAATGAAAAACTGTTTTTT	CASTLRSTNEKLFF
TRBD1	few	TRBJ2-1	TRBV28	TGTGCCAGCAGTCCACTTCAGGGGGCGAATGAGCAGTTCTTC	CASSPLQGANEQFF
TRBD1	-	TRBJ1-4	TRBV9	TGTGCCAGCAGCGCAACGACAGGGGGCTGGGAAAAACTGTTTTTT	CASSATTGGWEKLFF
TRBD1	-	TRBJ1-5	TRBV6-2/TRBV6-3	TGTGCCAGCAGTTACGGGACAGGGGAACGGGGCCGCTTTAGCAATCAGCCCCAGCATTTT	CASSYGTGERGRFSNQPQHF
TRBD2	-	TRBJ2-7	TRBV5-4	TGTGCCAGCAGCTTGGGGGTACTAGCGGGGGGCGAGCAGTACTTC	CASSLGVLAGGEQYF
-	-	TRBJ2-7	TRBV14	TGTGCCAGCAGCCCTTCACTCTCCTACGAGCAGTACTTC	CASSPSLSYEQYF
-	-	TRBJ1-1	TRBV19	TGTTCTTCCAAGGGGTTCGACACTGAAGCTTTCTTT	CSSKGFDTEAFF